The clone carrying this T cell receptor beta chain has more than one count but fewer than ten. The data originate from a study of blood T cell repertoires in COVID-19. Study-level information: PBMCs, B-cell-depleted T cells, or T cells provided the cDNA or gDNA that made up the material.

Trimming stripped 2 bases from V and 8 bases from J, with 10 bases between. CDR1 and CDR2 (germline): SGHDT, YYEEEE. CDR3 size: 13 residues. As processed by the authors: The authors estimated nucleated cell counts from reference gene primer amplification. Profiled with immunoSEQ multiplex PCR; TCRdb holds only in-frame clones, not every one. From that table come the V and J calls and clone size; the DNA was used to work out D and trimming. The sample carries tens of thousands of clones, about 90% recorded once. The sequence was obtained from a woman in her 50s in a cohort sampled during active COVID-19. The chain couples TRBV5-6 to TRBJ1-4; D is unclear. Sequencing used peripheral blood. Written as DNA, the CDR3 is TGTGCCAGCAGCTTTTTCGGGGAAGAAAAACTGTTTTTT. Protein sequence: CASSFFGEEKLFF. Full variable domain (missing parts from reference TRBV5-6 and TRBJ1-4): DAGVTQSPTHLIKTRGQQVTLRCSPKSGHDTVSWYQQALGQGPQFIFQYYEEEERQRGNFPDRFSGHQFPNYSSELNVNALLLGDSALYLCASSFFGEEKLFFGSGTQLSVL.